The 14 T cell receptor beta chains in this list originate from one sample, sequenced in a study of STAT3 mutations in large granular lymphocyte leukemia. Study results and limitations: In T-cell large granular lymphocyte leukemia, about half of patients showed multiple immunodominant subclonotypes.

Their specific antigens are unknown. Measured with immunoSEQ multiplex PCR; TCRdb has only the in-frame clones, and not every one. The sample carries tens of thousands of clones, 85% to 95% recorded once. Sequenced sample: peripheral blood mononuclear cells. Receptor source: a man in his forties with T-cell large granular lymphocyte leukemia. Some clones in this sample may be carry-over from other donors' samples.

The chain is built from TRBV29-1 and TRBJ2-7; D not resolved. The CDR3 is 12 residues long. Trimming cost V 3 bases and J 1 base, with 7 bases left between them. The germline V gene has CDR1 SQVTM and CDR2 ANQGSEA. CDR3 coding DNA: TGCAGCGTTGAGACAAGTTCCTACGAGCAGTACTTC. It encodes CSVETSSYEQYF.

The chain has TRBV6-5 and TRBJ1-2, with D maybe TRBD1 (5 bases). Germline assignment: CDR1 MNHEY and CDR2 SVGAGI. This CDR3 region has 15 residues. The V end was cut by 6 bases, the J end by 1 base, with 15 bases between. The CDR3 DNA reads TGTGCCAGCAGCTCGGCGGCAGGGAATAACTATGGCTACACCTTC. It yields the protein CASSSAAGNNYGYTF.

The CDR3 coding sequence is TGTGCCAGCAGCTCCCGGTACTCTGGAAACACCATATATTTT. This codes for CASSSRYSGNTIYF. The chain links TRBV11-1 to TRBJ1-3; D is undetermined. The CDR3 is made up of 14 amino acids. Germline lookup yields CDR1 SGHAT and CDR2 FQDESV (reference sequence). V was shortened by 4 bases and J by 0 bases, with 7 bases between the two germline ends.

The V gene is TRBV6-5, the J gene TRBJ2-3; TRBD2 aligns across 7 bases. The germline gives CDR1 MNHEY, CDR2 SVGAGI. This CDR3 has 15 residues. With 6 bases clipped from V and 0 bases from J, the junction kept 6 bases outside the gene matches. CDR3 DNA sequence: TGTGCCAGCAGATTAGGGGAGGGGAGCACAGATACGCAGTATTTT. It specifies CASRLGEGSTDTQYF.

V usage is TRBV5-6 and J usage is TRBJ1-3; no firm D call. CDR3 length: 14 amino acids. Trimming removed 0 bases at V and 5 bases at J, with 9 bases between. Germline CDR1 SGHDT, CDR2 YYEEEE. The DNA for the CDR3 is TGTGCCAGCAGCTTGGACCCATCCCGAAACACCATATATTTT. Protein: CASSLDPSRNTIYF.

The chain links TRBV28 to TRBJ2-7; D remains ambiguous. The CDR3 extends over 13 amino acids. The ends were cut back, 4 bases at V and 5 bases at J, with 12 bases in the middle. Germline CDR1 and CDR2: MDHEN and SYDVKM. The CDR3 DNA follows: TGTGCCAGCAGTTCCCCCGATTGGGACGAGCAGTACTTC. Residues: CASSSPDWDEQYF.

The chain recombines TRBV30 with TRBJ2-1; D is undetermined. Trimming left V 3 bases short and J 4 bases short, with 4 bases between. This CDR3 contains 11 residues. Germline CDR1 is GTSNPN and CDR2 is SVGIG (reference sequence). CDR3 sequence (DNA): TGTGCCTGGAGAGCTTACAATGAGCAGTTCTTC. This gives the protein CAWRAYNEQFF.

This chain connects TRBV4-2 to TRBJ1-2, with 7 bases identical to TRBD1. The CDR3 contains 15 residues. The V gene end was trimmed by 0 bases and the J gene end by 7 bases; junction bases not matched to a gene: 8. CDR1 is LGHNA, CDR2 YNFKEQ, per germline. The DNA for the CDR3 is TGTGCCAGCAGCCAAGATCTTAAGGGGGCGGGTGGCTACACCTTC. It specifies CASSQDLKGAGGYTF.

The CDR3 DNA sequence: TGCGCCAGCAGCGCGGGGCCGCAAGAGACCCAGTACTTC. Protein: CASSAGPQETQYF. This chain connects TRBV4-3 to TRBJ2-5; tentative D call: TRBD2 (6 bases). Germline V gene data show CDR1 as LGHNA and CDR2 as YSLEER. This CDR3 contains 13 residues. V was pared by 5 bases and J by 2 bases, with 9 bases between.

The V and J genes are TRBV6-5 and TRBJ2-7, with D possibly being TRBD1 (5 bases). The CDR3 contains 13 residues. V was cut by 6 bases and J by 0 bases, with 9 bases left in between. Germline-derived CDR1 and CDR2 are MNHEY and SVGAGI. CDR3 sequence: CASSHGHSYEQYF. CDR3 bases: TGTGCCAGCAGCCACGGACACTCCTACGAGCAGTACTTC.

A few counts support this clone. The gene calls are TRBV19 and TRBJ1-1; 7 bases are shared with TRBD1. V dropped 9 bases and J dropped 1; count of bases not matched to a gene: 2. Germline-derived CDR1 and CDR2 are LNHDA and SQIVND (reference sequence). The CDR3 consists of 12 residues. The CDR3 protein is CARGDRNTEAFF. In DNA, the CDR3 is TGTGCCAGGGGGGACAGGAACACTGAAGCTTTCTTT.

J is TRBJ1-1 and V is TRBV30; the D gene is possibly TRBD1 (5 bases). The CDR3 runs 12 residues. Germline CDR1 is GTSNPN and CDR2 is SVGIG (reference sequence). V was shortened by 0 bases and J by 11 bases, with 13 bases between the two germline ends. The CDR3 protein is CAWSVLGLDAFF. The CDR3 DNA reads as TGTGCCTGGAGTGTCCTGGGACTGGACGCTTTCTTT. The whole variable domain, filled in from reference TRBV30 and TRBJ1-1, reads SQTIHQWPATLVQPVGSPLSLECTVEGTSNPNLYWYRQAAGRGLQLLFYSVGIGQISSEVPQNLSASRPQDRQFILSSKKLLLSDSGFYLCAWSVLGLDAFFGQGTRLTVV.

This chain uses TRBV28 with TRBJ1-2; 8 bases agree with TRBD1. CDR1 and CDR2 (germline): MDHEN, SYDVKM. J lost 8 bases, V lost 2 bases, and 7 bases had no gene match. This CDR3 spans 14 amino acids. The CDR3 region has the DNA TGTGCCAGCAGTTTAGGGGGACAGGAAGGAGGCTACACCTTC. Its protein product is CASSLGGQEGGYTF.

This chain connects TRBV18 to TRBJ2-5; a possible D gene is TRBD2 (5 bases). The CDR3 runs 12 residues. Trimming took 6 bases from V and 5 from J, leaving 10 bases between them. Germline V gene data show CDR1 as KGHSH and CDR2 as LQKENI. The CDR3 DNA is TGTGCCAGCTCCATGATAGCGGAGACCCAGTACTTC. It specifies CASSMIAETQYF.